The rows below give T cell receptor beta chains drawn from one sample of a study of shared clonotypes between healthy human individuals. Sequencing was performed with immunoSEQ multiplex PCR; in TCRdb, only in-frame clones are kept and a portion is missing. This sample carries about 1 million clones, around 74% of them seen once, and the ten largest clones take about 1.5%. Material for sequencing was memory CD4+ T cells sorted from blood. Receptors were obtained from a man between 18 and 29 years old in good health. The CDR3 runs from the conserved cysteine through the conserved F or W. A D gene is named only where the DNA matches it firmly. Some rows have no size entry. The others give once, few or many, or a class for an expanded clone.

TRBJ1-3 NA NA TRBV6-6 CASSSLRTFENTIYF TGTGCCAGCAGTTCCCTCAGGACTTTCGAAAACACCATATATTTT
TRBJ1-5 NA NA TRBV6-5 CASRAYTNINQPQHF TGTGCCAGCAGAGCATATACAAATATCAATCAGCCCCAGCATTTT
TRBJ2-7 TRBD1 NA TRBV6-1 CASSVAGGSYEQYF TGTGCCAGCAGTGTTGCAGGGGGCTCCTACGAGCAGTACTTC
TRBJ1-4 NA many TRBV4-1 CASSHPKETGQNEKLFF TGCGCCAGCAGCCACCCAAAGGAGACCGGCCAAAATGAAAAACTGTTTTTT
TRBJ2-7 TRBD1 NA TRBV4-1 CASSQTGTGVVEQYF TGCGCCAGCAGCCAAACCGGGACAGGGGTGGTCGAGCAGTACTTC
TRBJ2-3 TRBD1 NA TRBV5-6 CASSRDRTSDTQYF TGTGCCAGCTCCCGGGACAGGACATCAGATACGCAGTATTTT
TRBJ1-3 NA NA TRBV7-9 CASSLGGNTIYF TGTGCCAGCAGCTTGGGAGGAAACACCATATATTTT
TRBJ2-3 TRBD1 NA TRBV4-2 CASSPDLGGQGGTDTQYF TGTGCCAGCAGCCCCGACCTAGGGGGACAGGGTGGTACAGATACGCAGTATTTT
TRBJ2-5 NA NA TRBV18 CASSLEGRETQYF TGTGCCAGCTCACTGGAAGGCAGGGAGACCCAGTACTTC
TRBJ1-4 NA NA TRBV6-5 CASRRGNEKLFF TGTGCCAGCCGTCGGGGGAATGAAAAACTGTTTTTT
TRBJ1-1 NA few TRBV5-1 CASSSGFGGWTEAFF TGCGCCAGCAGCTCTGGCTTCGGGGGCTGGACTGAAGCTTTCTTT
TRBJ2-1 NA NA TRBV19 CASSNGMSSYNEQFF TGTGCCAGTAGTAACGGAATGAGCTCCTACAATGAGCAGTTCTTC
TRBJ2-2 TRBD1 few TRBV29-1 CSAIGTGNTGELFF TGCAGCGCAATAGGGACAGGGAACACCGGGGAGCTGTTTTTT
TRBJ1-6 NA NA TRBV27 CASSLLRGNDGKKRGNSPLHF TGTGCCAGCAGTTTATTACGGGGCAACGACGGTAAAAAACGAGGCAATTCACCCCTCCACTTT
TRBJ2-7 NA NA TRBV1 CTSSQYTGAEYF TGCACCAGCAGCCAATACACAGGAGCAGAGTACTTC
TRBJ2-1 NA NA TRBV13 CASSLRHPIRNEQFF TGTGCCAGCAGCCTACGACACCCCATAAGGAATGAGCAGTTCTTC
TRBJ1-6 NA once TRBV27 CASSFKVYNSPLHF TGTGCCAGCAGTTTTAAGGTTTATAATTCACCCCTCCACTTT
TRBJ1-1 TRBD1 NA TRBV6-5 CASRRTGLTEAFF TGTGCCAGCAGGCGGACAGGGCTTACTGAAGCTTTCTTT
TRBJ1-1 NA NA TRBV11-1 CASSPWGSEAFF TGTGCCAGCAGCCCTTGGGGGTCTGAAGCTTTCTTT
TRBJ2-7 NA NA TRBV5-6 CASSLGGNRRTYEQYF TGTGCCAGCAGCTTGGGGGGGAACAGGCGGACCTACGAGCAGTACTTC
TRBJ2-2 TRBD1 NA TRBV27 CASSPRKGTVLKPGELFF TGTGCCAGCAGCCCGCGTAAGGGGACAGTCCTAAAACCCGGGGAGCTGTTTTTT
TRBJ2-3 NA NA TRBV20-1 CSAEAADTQYF TGCAGTGCGGAAGCGGCAGATACGCAGTATTTT
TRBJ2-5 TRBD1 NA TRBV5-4 CASSSDRGGETQYF TGTGCCAGCAGCTCGGACAGGGGCGGGGAGACCCAGTACTTC
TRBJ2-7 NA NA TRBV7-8 CASSLRGSEQYF TGTGCCAGCTCCCTCCGGGGGTCCGAGCAGTACTTC
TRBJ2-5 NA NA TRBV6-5 CASSHRAGLQETQYF TGTGCCAGCAGCCACAGGGCGGGCCTCCAAGAGACCCAGTACTTC